Each of the 16 T cell receptor beta chains below was sequenced from the same sample in a study of T cells after yellow fever vaccination. TCRdb re-called the 5' RACE reads through MiXCR, storing one row per CDR3 protein. The data hold 95,000 to 150,000 distinct CDR3 sequences, with 7.4% observed a single time. Sample: CD4+ T cells sorted from PBMCs, taken 10 to 11 days after the first yellow fever vaccination. Receptors were obtained from a man in his late teens or twenties who received the YFV17D yellow fever vaccine.

This clonotype has a count of ten or more. This chain links TRBV6-5 with TRBJ2-1, with 14 positions matching TRBD2. Per the germline V gene, CDR1 is MNHEY and CDR2 is SVGAGI. This CDR3 region has 17 residues. V gave up 2 bases and J gave up 5 bases; unmatched junction bases: 5. In DNA, the CDR3 is TGTGCCAGCAGTTACCGGGGACTAGCGGGGGCAGACAATGAGCAGTTCTTC. Its protein product is CASSYRGLAGADNEQFF.

This clonotype was found many times. This chain links TRBV7-9 with TRBJ2-1, with D unclear. Germline CDR1 reads SEHNR; CDR2 reads FQNEAQ (reference sequence). The CDR3 is 16 amino acids. V was trimmed by 1 base and J by 0 bases, leaving 10 bases between them. CDR3 region: CASSLVSLSSYNEQFF. The DNA for the CDR3 is TGTGCCAGCAGCTTAGTCTCCCTCAGCTCCTACAATGAGCAGTTCTTC.

This clonotype was seen a few times. The rearrangement joins TRBV20-1 to TRBJ1-3; TRBD1 is a possible D gene (6 bases). The V gene lost 4 bases and the J gene lost 4 bases, with 11 bases spanning the gap. The germline V gene encodes CDR1 DFQATT and CDR2 SNEGSKA (reference sequence). The CDR3 contains 13 residues. CDR3 region: CSATQGSGNTIYF. DNA for the CDR3: TGCAGTGCTACACAGGGTTCGGGAAACACCATATATTTT.

This clonotype showed up many times. The chain links TRBV4-1 to TRBJ2-5, with 9 bases fitting TRBD2. Germline V CDR1 and CDR2: MGHRA, YSYEKL. This CDR3 contains 17 residues. V was clipped by 0 bases and J by 4 bases; unmatched bases: 9. CDR3: CASSQEGVGLARETQYF. The CDR3 DNA reads TGCGCCAGCAGCCAAGAAGGGGTGGGACTAGCAAGAGAGACCCAGTACTTC.

The sample holds many counts of this clonotype. This chain connects TRBV7-9 to TRBJ1-6; D call uncertain. Germline V gives CDR1 SEHNR, CDR2 FQNEAQ (reference sequence). This CDR3 spans 17 amino acids. The V end was cut by 4 bases, the J end by 9 bases, with 22 bases between. Here the CDR3 DNA reads TGTGCCAGCAGCTCAGGCCGGACCGTCCACCAGCCTTCACCCCTCCACTTT. It codes for CASSSGRTVHQPSPLHF.

This clonotype was seen repeatedly, ten times or more. The chain is built from TRBV4-3 and TRBJ1-4, with D perhaps matching TRBD1 (6 bases). The CDR3 sequence is 15 residues long. Trimming removed 6 bases from V and 4 bases from J, with 15 bases in between. The germline V gene encodes CDR1 LGHNA and CDR2 YSLEER. The CDR3 coding sequence is TGCGCCAGCAGGCCCCGGGGGGCGGGTAATGAAAAACTGTTTTTT. It codes for CASRPRGAGNEKLFF.

Of note for this clonotype: A much larger clone sits a single nucleotide away, making a read error possible. J is TRBJ2-2 and V is TRBV5-1, with 7 bases fitting TRBD2. The V gene's germline CDR1 is SGHRS and CDR2 YFSETQ. This CDR3 has 15 residues. The CDR3 spells CASSGGVSHTGELLF. CDR3 DNA sequence: TGCGCCAGCAGCGGGGGGGTCAGTCACACCGGGGAGCTGCTTTTT.

This clonotype was recorded many times. The chain uses TRBV11-3 and TRBJ1-5; possibly TRBD1 for D (5 bases). Germline CDR1 and CDR2: SGHNT and YENEEA. The CDR3 contains 18 residues. V was shortened by 1 base and J by 0 bases, with 16 bases between the two germline ends. The CDR3 coding sequence is TGTGCCAGCAGCTTAGTAACCGGGAGGGGTAATAGCAATCAGCCCCAGCATTTT. Translated: CASSLVTGRGNSNQPQHF.

Comment on this clonotype: A much larger clone is a single base away; this may be a read error. This chain joins TRBV2 and TRBJ2-2; D is perhaps TRBD1 (6 bases). The CDR3 length is 14 residues. Germline lookup yields CDR1 SNHLY and CDR2 FYNNEI. The CDR3 coding sequence is TGTGCCAGCAGGAAAACAGGGAACTCCGGGGAGCTGTTTTTT. Encoded protein: CASRKTGNSGELFF.

This clonotype was found many times. The V gene is TRBV6-5, the J gene TRBJ1-2; maybe TRBD1 (5 bases). Germline V gene data show CDR1 as MNHEY and CDR2 as SVGAGI. The V end was cut by 0 bases, the J end by 13 bases, with 21 bases between. The CDR3 runs to 15 residues. The CDR3 bases are TGTGCCAGCAGTTACTCCTCTGGGGGGGTTGTATCAATCACCTTC. Amino acid sequence: CASSYSSGGVVSITF.

The sample holds many counts of this clonotype. The chain combines TRBV11-2 with TRBJ2-1, with D possibly TRBD1 on 7 matching bases. V was pared by 0 bases and J by 2 bases, with 17 bases between. The CDR3 extends over 18 amino acids. The germline V gene encodes CDR1 SGHAT and CDR2 FQNNGV. As DNA, the CDR3 is TGTGCCAGCAGCTTAGATCAGGGGGGCAGTGCCACCTACAATGAGCAGTTCTTC. Amino acid sequence: CASSLDQGGSATYNEQFF.

Many counts were recorded for this clonotype. The genes are TRBV5-1 and TRBJ2-3; 8 bases are a match to TRBD2. With 1 base clipped from V and 3 bases from J, the junction kept 4 bases outside the gene matches. CDR1 is SGHRS and CDR2 is YFSETQ in the germline V gene. The length of the CDR3 is 15 residues. Here the CDR3 DNA reads TGCGCCAGCAGCTTGTATCGGGGGGGTACAGATACGCAGTATTTT. Its translation is CASSLYRGGTDTQYF.

This clonotype was seen a single time. This sequence may be a read error, since a much larger clone differs from it by one base. The chain is built from TRBV5-1 and TRBJ2-5; D gene uncertain. The germline V gene has CDR1 SGHRS and CDR2 YFSETQ. The CDR3 is 16 residues long. Trimming cost V 1 base and J 7 bases, with 20 bases left between them. The DNA for the CDR3 is TGCGCCAGCAGCTTGCTGCCCCTTGGGCAGAAAGGGACCCAGTACTTC. Amino acid sequence: CASSLLPLGQKGTQYF.

This clonotype was counted a few times. Because the CDR3 is missing its conserved closing phenylalanine or tryptophan, this is likely a read error. The DNA is omitted, as the CDR3 cannot be located on it reliably, and the CDR3 follows TCRdb's listing. V gene TRBV19 combines with J gene TRBJ2-7; TRBD1 is the table's D call, not checked against the DNA. Ends included, the CDR3 has 10 residues. Germline CDR1 reads LNHDA; CDR2 reads SQIVND (reference sequence). Here the CDR3 reads CASSISGGRG.

This clonotype was recorded at least ten times. This chain uses TRBV2 with TRBJ1-5; D gene ambiguous. The V end lost 4 bases, the J end lost 9 bases, and 10 bases lay between the germline ends. The CDR3 length is 12 residues. Germline lookup yields CDR1 SNHLY and CDR2 FYNNEI. In DNA form, the CDR3 reads TGTGCCAGCAGTGTGATCGTCGGGCCCCAGCATTTT. It translates to CASSVIVGPQHF.

As regards this clonotype: A much larger clone is a single base away; this may be a read error. This chain joins TRBV12-3 or TRBV12-4 and TRBJ2-3; 10 nucleotides agree with TRBD1. The CDR3 totals 16 residues. The DNA of the CDR3 is TGTGTCAGCAGTTTAAGCGGGACAGGGGCTGGGGATACGCAGTATTTT. It is translated as CVSSLSGTGAGDTQYF.